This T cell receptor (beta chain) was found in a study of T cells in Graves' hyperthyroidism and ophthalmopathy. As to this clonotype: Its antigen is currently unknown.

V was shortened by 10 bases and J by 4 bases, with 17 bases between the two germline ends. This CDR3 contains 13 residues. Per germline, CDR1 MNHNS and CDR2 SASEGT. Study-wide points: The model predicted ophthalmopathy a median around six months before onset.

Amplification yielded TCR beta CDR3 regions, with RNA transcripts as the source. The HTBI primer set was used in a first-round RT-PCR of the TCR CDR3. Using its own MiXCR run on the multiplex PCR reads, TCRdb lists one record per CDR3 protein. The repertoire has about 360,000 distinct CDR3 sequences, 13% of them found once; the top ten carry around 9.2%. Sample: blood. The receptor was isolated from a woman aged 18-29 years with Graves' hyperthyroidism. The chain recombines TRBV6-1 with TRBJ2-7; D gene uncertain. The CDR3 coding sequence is TGTGCCATTCCCGGGCACAAGAGTTACGAGCAGTACTTC. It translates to CAIPGHKSYEQYF.